This passage covers 21 T cell receptor beta chains from one sample sequenced in a study of cytomegalovirus exposure and HLA in healthy donors. Sequencing used immunoSEQ multiplex PCR; TCRdb keeps in-frame clones, though not all of them. This sample has approximately 150,000 clones, with around 87% found just once. The specimen sequenced was PBMCs. The source is a woman aged 30 to 39 in good health and CMV-seronegative.

This clone was detected once. This chain links TRBV29-1 with TRBJ1-2; a possible D gene is TRBD1 (6 bases). CDR3 length equals 13 residues. The V gene's germline CDR1 is SQVTM and CDR2 ANQGSEA. Trimming removed 7 bases at V and 4 bases at J, with 16 bases between. The CDR3: CSASGGPIYGYTF. CDR3 nucleotide sequence: TGCAGCGCGTCGGGGGGCCCCATCTATGGCTACACCTTC. The variable domain in full, completed from reference TRBV29-1 and TRBJ1-2, reads SAVISQKPSRDICQRGTSLTIQCQVDSQVTMMFWYRQQPGQSLTLIATANQGSEATYESGFVIDKFPISRPNLTFSTLTVSNMSPEDSSIYLCSASGGPIYGYTFGSGTRLTVV.

The chain links TRBV6-5 to TRBJ2-7; D is possibly TRBD2 (5 bases). The V end was cut by 5 bases, the J end by 4 bases, with 12 bases between. The CDR3 runs 13 residues. CDR1 MNHEY and CDR2 SVGAGI come from the germline V gene. This CDR3 is CASSTSGKYEQYF. The CDR3 nucleotides are TGTGCCAGCAGTACATCCGGGAAATACGAGCAGTACTTC.

The rearrangement links TRBV2 to TRBJ2-1, with TRBD2 matching 12 bases. The junction had 13 bases not matched to a gene; V was cut back by 6 bases and J by 7 bases. The V gene's germline CDR1 is SNHLY and CDR2 FYNNEI. CDR3 size: 17 residues. CDR3 residues: CASRLAGGPYIKNEQFF. The CDR3 DNA follows: TGTGCCAGCAGACTAGCGGGGGGCCCCTATATTAAGAATGAGCAGTTCTTC.

The chain joins TRBV5-1 to TRBJ1-1; the D gene is possibly TRBD1 (5 bases). This CDR3 is built from 14 residues. Germline V CDR1 and CDR2: SGHRS, YFSETQ. V dropped 0 bases and J dropped 1 base, with 7 bases sitting between them. DNA for the CDR3: TGCGCCAGCAGCTTGGAGACAGCGAACACTGAAGCTTTCTTT. The encoded protein is CASSLETANTEAFF.

The rearrangement joins TRBV6-5 to TRBJ1-1; 9 bases agree with TRBD1. After removal of 8 bases from V and 3 bases from J, the junction contained 7 bases not matched to a gene. CDR1 is MNHEY, CDR2 SVGAGI, per germline. The CDR3 spans 14 residues. This CDR3 is CASLTGGWDTEAFF. In DNA form, the CDR3 reads TGTGCCAGCCTTACAGGGGGCTGGGACACTGAAGCTTTCTTT.

V usage is TRBV7-9 and J usage is TRBJ1-3, with TRBD1 as a possible D gene (6 bases). The germline gives CDR1 SEHNR, CDR2 FQNEAQ (reference sequence). The length of the CDR3 is 14 residues. Trimming stripped 2 bases from V and 4 bases from J, with 9 bases between. The CDR3 protein is CASSLTGYGNTIYF. In nucleotides, the CDR3 is TGTGCCAGCAGCTTAACAGGGTACGGAAACACCATATATTTT.

V is TRBV7-6 and J is TRBJ1-1, with 10 bases identical to TRBD1. Trimming at V came to 5 bases and at J to 5 bases, leaving 8 bases not matched to a gene. The CDR3 runs 15 residues. The V gene's germline CDR1 is SGHVS and CDR2 FNYEAQ. As DNA, the CDR3 is TGTGCCAGCAGCGCCAAGGACAGGGGGATTACTGAAGCTTTCTTT. This gives the protein CASSAKDRGITEAFF.

The chain joins TRBV7-9 to TRBJ2-6, with TRBD1 identical over 9 bases. CDR3 length: 19 amino acids. The J segment lost 1 base and the V segment lost 3 bases, leaving 10 bases of the junction unmatched. Germline V CDR1 and CDR2: SEHNR, FQNEAQ (reference sequence). CDR3 amino acids: CASSLLGQGPLSGANVLTF. CDR3 nucleotide sequence: TGTGCCAGCAGCTTGTTAGGACAGGGGCCTCTATCTGGGGCCAACGTCCTGACTTTC.

The chain carries TRBV29-1 and TRBJ1-1; no reliable D call. Germline CDR1 is SQVTM and CDR2 is ANQGSEA. V was shortened by 7 bases and J by 1 base, with 16 bases between the two germline ends. The CDR3 is made up of 14 amino acids. This CDR3 reads CSAERQTPNTEAFF. CDR3 in DNA: TGCAGCGCCGAGAGGCAGACGCCGAACACTGAAGCTTTCTTT.

The chain is built from TRBV11-2 and TRBJ2-2, with 7 nucleotides matching TRBD1. Germline CDR1 is SGHAT and CDR2 is FQNNGV. The trim removed 3 bases at V and 1 base at J, leaving 2 bases unmatched. The CDR3 is 15 amino acids. The CDR3 protein is CASSFWTGNTGELFF. For the CDR3, the DNA is TGTGCCAGCAGCTTTTGGACAGGGAACACCGGGGAGCTGTTTTTT.

The rearrangement uses TRBV6-1 and TRBJ2-2; TRBD1 might be the D (5 bases). V lost 1 base and J lost 7, with 10 bases in between. This CDR3 has 14 amino acids. Germline V gene lookup returns CDR1 MNHNS and CDR2 SASEGT. The CDR3: CASSEGTPHGELFF. CDR3 DNA: TGTGCCAGCAGTGAAGGGACACCCCACGGGGAGCTGTTTTTT.

This chain joins TRBV2 and TRBJ1-1; maybe TRBD1 (5 bases). The CDR3 runs to 17 residues. Per germline, CDR1 SNHLY and CDR2 FYNNEI. V shed 5 bases and J shed 0 bases, with 19 bases lying between them. This CDR3 reads CASSPGLPSAMNTEAFF. The CDR3 DNA is TGTGCCAGCAGTCCGGGACTCCCGTCTGCAATGAACACTGAAGCTTTCTTT.

The rearrangement links TRBV7-6 to TRBJ1-1, with D possibly being TRBD1 (6 bases). Trimming left V 5 bases short and J 4 bases short, with 11 bases between. The CDR3 loop spans 13 amino acids. CDR1 SGHVS and CDR2 FNYEAQ come from the germline V gene. The CDR3 DNA reads TGTGCCAGCAGCCTGGGACACCTCACTGAAGCTTTCTTT. Its protein is CASSLGHLTEAFF. Combining the CDR3 with reference TRBV7-6 and TRBJ1-1 gives the whole variable domain GAGVSQSPRYKVTKRGQDVALRCDPISGHVSLYWYRQALGQGPEFLTYFNYEAQQDKSGLPNDRFSAERPEGSISTLTIQRTEQRDSAMYRCASSLGHLTEAFFGQGTRLTVV.

The chain couples TRBV6-5 to TRBJ1-2; 11 nucleotides match TRBD1. The germline V gene encodes CDR1 MNHEY and CDR2 SVGAGI. The J segment lost 7 bases and the V segment lost 6 bases, leaving 4 bases of the junction unmatched. The CDR3 totals 13 residues. CDR3 DNA sequence: TGTGCCAGCAGCCGGACAGGGGGCGGTGGCTACACCTTC. Protein: CASSRTGGGGYTF.

The V call is TRBV9, the J call TRBJ2-2; possibly TRBD1 for D (5 bases). The CDR3 runs to 17 residues. Germline loops: CDR1 SGDLS, CDR2 YYNGEE. Trimming removed 3 bases from V and 0 bases from J, with 15 bases in between. The CDR3 sequence is CASSERTSHSNTGELFF. For the CDR3, the DNA is TGTGCCAGCAGCGAACGGACATCTCATTCGAACACCGGGGAGCTGTTTTTT.

This clone showed up just a few times. The rearrangement uses TRBV2 and TRBJ1-2; 7 nucleotides line up with TRBD1. This CDR3 has 12 amino acids. Germline CDR1 is SNHLY and CDR2 is FYNNEI. Trimming took 6 bases from V and 6 from J; bases not matched to a gene: 4. CDR3 amino acids: CASSGQGDGYTF. The DNA for the CDR3 is TGTGCCAGCAGCGGGCAGGGGGATGGCTACACCTTC. Full variable domain (remainder filled in from reference TRBV2 and TRBJ1-2): EPEVTQTPSHQVTQMGQEVILRCVPISNHLYFYWYRQILGQKVEFLVSFYNNEISEKSEIFDDQFSVERPDGSNFTLKIRSTKLEDSAMYFCASSGQGDGYTFGSGTRLTVV.

The J gene is TRBJ2-3, the V gene TRBV6-5, with 7 bases fitting TRBD2. The germline CDR1 and CDR2 sequences are MNHEY and SVGAGI. The CDR3 runs 14 residues. Unmatched junction bases numbered 6, after V lost 5 bases and J lost 4 bases. In nucleotides, the CDR3 is TGTGCCAGCAGTCCCGGGACTACGGCAGATACGCAGTATTTT. Protein sequence: CASSPGTTADTQYF.

This clone was counted once. This chain links TRBV30 with TRBJ2-2, with D possibly TRBD2 on 7 matching bases. This CDR3 is built from 15 residues. Germline lookup yields CDR1 GTSNPN and CDR2 SVGIG (reference sequence). Between the trimmed V and J ends, which lost 4 bases and 5 bases, there was a span of 17 bases. The CDR3 coding sequence is TGTGCCTGGACCCTAACGGGGGGCCCTACCGGGGAGCTGTTTTTT. Translation gives CAWTLTGGPTGELFF.

The V and J genes are TRBV11-2 and TRBJ2-7; possibly TRBD2 for D (6 bases). This CDR3 spans 17 amino acids. V was cut by 3 bases and J by 6 bases, with 24 bases left in between. From germline, CDR1 is SGHAT and CDR2 FQNNGV. CDR3 amino acids: CASSLPPLGRAEGEQYF. The CDR3 DNA reads as TGTGCCAGCAGCTTGCCTCCCCTGGGTAGGGCGGAGGGCGAGCAGTACTTC.

About this clone itself: Other DNA sequences in this sample translate to the same CDR3. The chain has TRBV2 and TRBJ1-5; tentatively, D is TRBD1 (5 bases). V was trimmed by 3 bases and J by 1 base, leaving 10 bases between them. The CDR3 is made up of 15 amino acids. CDR1 and CDR2 from the germline V gene are SNHLY and FYNNEI. The CDR3 DNA reads as TGTGCCAGCAGTGAGCAGGGTTTGAGCAATCAGCCCCAGCATTTT. Amino acids: CASSEQGLSNQPQHF.

This chain connects TRBV7-9 to TRBJ1-1; 9 bases map to TRBD1. Per germline, CDR1 SEHNR and CDR2 FQNEAQ (reference sequence). This CDR3 is built from 15 residues. J lost 1 base, V lost 1 base, and 1 base had no gene match. In nucleotides, the CDR3 is TGTGCCAGCAGCTTAGGGGACAGGGCGAACACTGAAGCTTTCTTT. Translation gives CASSLGDRANTEAFF.